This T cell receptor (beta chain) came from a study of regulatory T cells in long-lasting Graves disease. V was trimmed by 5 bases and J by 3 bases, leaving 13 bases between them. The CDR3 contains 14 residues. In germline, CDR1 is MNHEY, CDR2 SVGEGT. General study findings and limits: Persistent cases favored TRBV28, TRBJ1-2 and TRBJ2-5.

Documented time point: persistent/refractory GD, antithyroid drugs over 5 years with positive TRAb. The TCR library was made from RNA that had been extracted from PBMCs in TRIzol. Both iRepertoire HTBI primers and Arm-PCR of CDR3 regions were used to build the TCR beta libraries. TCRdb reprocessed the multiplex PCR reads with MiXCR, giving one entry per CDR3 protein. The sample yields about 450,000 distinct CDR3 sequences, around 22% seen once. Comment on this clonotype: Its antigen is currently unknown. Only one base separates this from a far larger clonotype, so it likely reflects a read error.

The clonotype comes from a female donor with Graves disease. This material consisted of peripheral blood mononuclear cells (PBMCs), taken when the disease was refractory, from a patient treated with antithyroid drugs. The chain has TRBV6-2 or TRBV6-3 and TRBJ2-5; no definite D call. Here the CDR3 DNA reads TGTGCCAGCAGTGTAGCTCCGGGTAAAGAGACCCAGTACTTC. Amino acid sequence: CASSVAPGKETQYF.